This T cell receptor (delta chain) was identified in a study of Vδ1+ human thymocytes. Study conclusions and caveats: In the thymus, TRG and TRD repertoires looked highly polyclonal with Gaussian CDR3 lengths.

Turning to this clone: Its target is unknown.

Alphabeta T cells were depleted, then CD3+ Vdelta1+ Vdelta2- thymocytes were FACS-sorted. V lost 2 bases and J lost 0, with 49 bases in between. Germline CDR1 is TSWWSYY and CDR2 is QGS. The CDR3 loop spans 28 amino acids. RNA was extracted from the cells and then reverse transcribed. Pooled V-gene forward primers with one constant-region reverse primer generated the CDR3 amplicons by multiplex PCR. TCRdb called clones anew from the multiplex PCR reads with CATT. Of about 58,000 delta-chain clones in the sample, about 15% were seen once. The sequence was collected from a girl under three years old who had congenital heart surgery. The sequencing input was Vdelta1+ gamma-delta thymocytes from the thymus. Subset of the sample: FACS-sorted CD3+ TCRalphabeta- TCRVdelta1+ TCRVdelta2- thymocytes. This rearrangement joins TRDV1 to TRDJ1; TRDD3 might be the D (10 bases). This CDR3 reads CALGEARPSYSPTGGIRATETYTDKLIF. The CDR3 DNA reads as TGTGCTCTTGGGGAAGCACGGCCTTCCTACTCCCCAACTGGGGGGATACGCGCGACAGAAACGTACACCGATAAACTCATCTTT.